In this sample, the clone carrying this T cell receptor (beta chain) turned up a few times. These data originate in a study of T cell repertoires in cytomegalovirus infection. The germline V gene has CDR1 SGHDN and CDR2 FVKESK. V gave up 0 bases and J gave up 12 bases; unmatched junction bases: 13. The CDR3 runs to 17 residues. TCRdb fed the reads into MiXCR, producing one record per CDR3 protein. This table has about 600,000 distinct CDR3 sequences, 24% appearing once. This chain connects TRBV14 to TRBJ2-1, with 11 bases that match TRBD2. Sequencing input: CD8+ T cells from PBMCs. The receptor was isolated from a human donor in good health (CMV status not recorded). Some clones in this sample may be carry-over from other donors' samples. The DNA for the CDR3 is TGTGCCAGCAGCCAAGATGATAGACTAGCGGGGAGTACAGTGCAGTTCTTC. This gives the protein CASSQDDRLAGSTVQFF.